The rows below give T cell receptor beta chains drawn from one sample of a study of blood T cell repertoires in COVID-19. The protocol was immunoSEQ multiplex PCR, while the TCRdb copy is restricted to in-frame clones and leaves out a portion. This sample carries just under 90,000 clones, more than 90% of them seen once, and the ten largest clones take 1.5% to 2%. Sequencing was carried out using peripheral blood. The receptors stem from a man between 60 and 70 years old with acute or convalescent COVID-19. Both conserved end residues are part of each CDR3. The D gene is left open where the match is weak. Clone size is not always given. Where it is, it says once, few, many or a class for expanded clones.

j_gene: TRBJ2-5
v_gene: TRBV5-1
abundance: NA
d_gene: TRBD2
CDR3nt: TGCGCCAGCAGCTTGGGCGGGGGGCAGGTGGAGACCCAGTACTTC
CDR3aa: CASSLGGGQVETQYF

j_gene: TRBJ2-7
v_gene: TRBV21-1
abundance: NA
d_gene: NA
CDR3nt: TGTGCCAGCATCCGGGACAGGTATGACGAGCAGTACTTC
CDR3aa: CASIRDRYDEQYF

j_gene: TRBJ2-3
v_gene: TRBV9
abundance: NA
d_gene: NA
CDR3nt: TGTGCCAGCAGCGTACGGGTCACAGATACGCAGTATTTT
CDR3aa: CASSVRVTDTQYF

j_gene: TRBJ1-5
v_gene: TRBV4-1
abundance: NA
d_gene: NA
CDR3nt: TGCGCCAGCAGCCAAGATGCCCAGAAAGATCAGCCCCAGCATTTT
CDR3aa: CASSQDAQKDQPQHF

j_gene: TRBJ2-5
v_gene: TRBV7-2
abundance: once
d_gene: TRBD1
CDR3nt: TGTGCCAGCAGCACAAGGACAGGGGGAGTAGAGACCCAGTACTTC
CDR3aa: CASSTRTGGVETQYF

j_gene: TRBJ2-5
v_gene: TRBV7-6
abundance: NA
d_gene: NA
CDR3nt: TGTGCCAGCAGCCAAACAAACCAAGAGACCCAGTACTTC
CDR3aa: CASSQTNQETQYF

j_gene: TRBJ1-6
v_gene: TRBV14
abundance: NA
d_gene: NA
CDR3nt: TGTGCCAGCAGCCAAGCTAGTTCACCCCTCCACTTT
CDR3aa: CASSQASSPLHF

j_gene: TRBJ2-7
v_gene: TRBV11-3
abundance: NA
d_gene: TRBD1
CDR3nt: TGTGCCAGCAGCTTACGTTCGGGGACAGGGGACAACGAGCAGTACTTC
CDR3aa: CASSLRSGTGDNEQYF

j_gene: TRBJ1-4
v_gene: TRBV2
abundance: NA
d_gene: NA
CDR3nt: TGTGCCAGCAGCGACGACATTGCAACTAATGAAAAACTGTTTTTT
CDR3aa: CASSDDIATNEKLFF

j_gene: TRBJ2-5
v_gene: TRBV28
abundance: NA
d_gene: TRBD1
CDR3nt: TGTGCCAGCAGCCCGCCGGGACAGGGGCTCGAAGGAGGGACCCAGTACTTC
CDR3aa: CASSPPGQGLEGGTQYF

j_gene: TRBJ2-7
v_gene: TRBV4-3
abundance: NA
d_gene: TRBD1
CDR3nt: TGCGCCAGCAGCCAGGAAGGACAGGGATACTACGAGCAGTACTTC
CDR3aa: CASSQEGQGYYEQYF

j_gene: TRBJ2-7
v_gene: TRBV9
abundance: NA
d_gene: NA
CDR3nt: TGTGCCAGCAGCGACCCACCCGGGGGACGGGGCGAGCAGTACTTC
CDR3aa: CASSDPPGGRGEQYF

j_gene: TRBJ2-1
v_gene: TRBV10-2
abundance: few
d_gene: TRBD2
CDR3nt: TGCGCCAGCAGTGACTTGGGGTCTAGCGGGATAAACAATGAGCAGTTCTTC
CDR3aa: CASSDLGSSGINNEQFF

j_gene: TRBJ1-3
v_gene: TRBV5-1
abundance: NA
d_gene: NA
CDR3nt: TGCGCCAGCAGCTCCACAGGGATCGACTCTGGAAACACCATATATTTT
CDR3aa: CASSSTGIDSGNTIYF

j_gene: TRBJ2-7
v_gene: TRBV6-6
abundance: NA
d_gene: NA
CDR3nt: TGTGCCAGCAGTTATGCGGGAGAGCAGTACTTC
CDR3aa: CASSYAGEQYF

j_gene: TRBJ1-5
v_gene: TRBV19
abundance: NA
d_gene: NA
CDR3nt: TGTGCCAGTAGTATCCCCGGGGCGGGAGGGCAGCCCCAGCATTTT
CDR3aa: CASSIPGAGGQPQHF

j_gene: TRBJ2-3
v_gene: TRBV29-1
abundance: NA
d_gene: TRBD1
CDR3nt: TGCAGCGTTGACGCCCTAGCCGGGACAGGGGGTGGAGATACGCAGTATTTT
CDR3aa: CSVDALAGTGGGDTQYF

j_gene: TRBJ2-4
v_gene: TRBV7-2
abundance: NA
d_gene: TRBD2
CDR3nt: TGTGCCAGCAGCTTAGATGGGACTAGCGGGAGTCTAGGCATTCAGTACTTC
CDR3aa: CASSLDGTSGSLGIQYF

j_gene: TRBJ2-7
v_gene: TRBV11-2
abundance: NA
d_gene: TRBD2
CDR3nt: TGTGCCAGCAGCTTAAGGTTAGCGGGGACCTACGAGCAGTACTTC
CDR3aa: CASSLRLAGTYEQYF

j_gene: TRBJ2-2
v_gene: TRBV5-6
abundance: NA
d_gene: NA
CDR3nt: TGTGCCAGCACCCTGGGCGCGAACACCGGGGAGCTGTTTTTT
CDR3aa: CASTLGANTGELFF

j_gene: TRBJ2-3
v_gene: TRBV11-3
abundance: NA
d_gene: NA
CDR3nt: TGTGCCAGCAGCTTGGGGCACTCAAGTGATACGCAGTATTTT
CDR3aa: CASSLGHSSDTQYF

j_gene: TRBJ1-6
v_gene: TRBV5-1
abundance: NA
d_gene: NA
CDR3nt: TGCGCCAGCAGCTTGGCCGGGGAAGGATATTCACCCCTCCACTTT
CDR3aa: CASSLAGEGYSPLHF

j_gene: TRBJ1-1
v_gene: TRBV9
abundance: once
d_gene: NA
CDR3nt: TGTGCCAGCAGCGTAGTTGGGACAGAAGCTTTCTTT
CDR3aa: CASSVVGTEAFF

j_gene: TRBJ2-5
v_gene: TRBV7-9
abundance: NA
d_gene: TRBD1
CDR3nt: TGTGCCAGCAGCTTACTTGGACAGGGCTTGGGGGAGACCCAGTACTTC
CDR3aa: CASSLLGQGLGETQYF

j_gene: TRBJ2-1
v_gene: TRBV7-2
abundance: NA
d_gene: TRBD2
CDR3nt: TGTGCCAGCAGCTTAGGGTGGGGCCAGGCGGGAGGCCAGAATGAGCAGTTCTTC
CDR3aa: CASSLGWGQAGGQNEQFF

j_gene: TRBJ2-7
v_gene: TRBV28
abundance: NA
d_gene: TRBD2
CDR3nt: TGTGCCAGCAGTTCCCGGGGGGGAGGCTCCTACGAGCAGTACTTC
CDR3aa: CASSSRGGGSYEQYF

j_gene: TRBJ1-1
v_gene: TRBV28
abundance: NA
d_gene: NA
CDR3nt: TGTGCCAGCAGTCAGGCCGGGGTTGGAGGCTACACTGAAGCTTTCTTT
CDR3aa: CASSQAGVGGYTEAFF

j_gene: TRBJ1-4
v_gene: TRBV11-2
abundance: NA
d_gene: NA
CDR3nt: TGTGCCAGCAGCTCTGGGAGGGTCGCGAATGAAAAACTGTTTTTT
CDR3aa: CASSSGRVANEKLFF

j_gene: TRBJ2-3
v_gene: TRBV9
abundance: NA
d_gene: TRBD2
CDR3nt: TGTGCCAGCAGCTTCGGGGCTAGCGGATACACAGATACGCAGTATTTT
CDR3aa: CASSFGASGYTDTQYF

j_gene: TRBJ1-1
v_gene: TRBV29-1
abundance: NA
d_gene: NA
CDR3nt: TGCAGCGTTGCCCGGGGGTCGGCCACTGAAGCTTTCTTT
CDR3aa: CSVARGSATEAFF

j_gene: TRBJ2-1
v_gene: TRBV9
abundance: NA
d_gene: NA
CDR3nt: TGTGCCAGCAGCCCCTCACCCCGTACACCCAATGAGCAGTTCTTC
CDR3aa: CASSPSPRTPNEQFF

j_gene: TRBJ2-1
v_gene: TRBV7-3
abundance: NA
d_gene: TRBD2
CDR3nt: TGTGCCAGCAGCTCCGGACTAGCGGGGTACAATGAGCAGTTCTTC
CDR3aa: CASSSGLAGYNEQFF

j_gene: TRBJ1-1
v_gene: TRBV28
abundance: NA
d_gene: NA
CDR3nt: TGTGCCAGCTATCCGCGGGGGTCCGGGGCCACTGAAGCTTTCTTT
CDR3aa: CASYPRGSGATEAFF

j_gene: TRBJ2-5
v_gene: TRBV5-1
abundance: NA
d_gene: NA
CDR3nt: TGCGCCAGCAGCTCACAGGGGACTAGGGAGACCCAGTACTTC
CDR3aa: CASSSQGTRETQYF

j_gene: TRBJ1-3
v_gene: TRBV19
abundance: NA
d_gene: NA
CDR3nt: TGTGCCAGTAGTATAGATCGGGGAGCTGGAAACACCATATATTTT
CDR3aa: CASSIDRGAGNTIYF

j_gene: TRBJ2-6
v_gene: TRBV5-1
abundance: NA
d_gene: TRBD1
CDR3nt: TGCGCCAGCAGCTTGGTAACAGGGGATCTTAGTAGGGCCAACGTCCTGACTTTC
CDR3aa: CASSLVTGDLSRANVLTF

j_gene: TRBJ2-5
v_gene: TRBV10-1
abundance: NA
d_gene: NA
CDR3nt: TGCGCCAGCAGTGAGAGCGCGGAGGAGACCCAGTACTTC
CDR3aa: CASSESAEETQYF

j_gene: TRBJ2-7
v_gene: TRBV7-2
abundance: NA
d_gene: TRBD1
CDR3nt: TGTGCCAGCAGCGCCAGGACAGGGTCCGACGAGCAGTACTTC
CDR3aa: CASSARTGSDEQYF